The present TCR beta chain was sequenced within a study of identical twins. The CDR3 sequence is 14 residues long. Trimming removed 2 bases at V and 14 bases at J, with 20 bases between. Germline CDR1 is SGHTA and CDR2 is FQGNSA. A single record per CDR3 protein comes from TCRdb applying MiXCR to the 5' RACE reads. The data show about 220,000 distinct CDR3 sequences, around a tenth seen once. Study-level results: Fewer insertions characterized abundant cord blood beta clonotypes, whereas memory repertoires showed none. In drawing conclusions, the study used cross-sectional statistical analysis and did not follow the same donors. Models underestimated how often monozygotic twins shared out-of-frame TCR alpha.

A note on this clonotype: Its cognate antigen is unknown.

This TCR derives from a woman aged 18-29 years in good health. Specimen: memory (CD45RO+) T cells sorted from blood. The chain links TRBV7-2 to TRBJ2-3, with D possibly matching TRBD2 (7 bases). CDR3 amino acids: CASSLLGRAGAVYF. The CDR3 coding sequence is TGTGCCAGCAGCTTATTGGGCAGGGCGGGGGCGGTGTATTTT.